This is a list of T cell receptor beta chains from one sample in a study of type 1 and type 2 diabetes patients. TCRdb reprocessed the multiplex PCR reads via MiXCR and lists one record per CDR3 protein. The table lists fewer than 300,000 distinct CDR3 sequences, over 45% of them singletons. Sequencing was carried out using peripheral blood mononuclear cells (PBMCs). These receptors were taken from a young man with type 2 diabetes. The CDR3 runs from the conserved cysteine through the conserved F or W. Fields, in order: clone size, D gene, V gene, J gene, CDR3 DNA, CDR3 protein. D genes are given only for firm matches. Only some rows state a clone size, as once, few, many or a class for expanded clones.

>few|NA|TRBV30|TRBJ2-1
TGTGCCTGGAGTTTGAACGAGCAGTTCTTC
CAWSLNEQFF
>NA|NA|TRBV6-5|TRBJ2-2
TGTGCCAGCAGCTCTTCCTATAGCGGGGACAGTTCCACCGGGGAGCTGTTTTTT
CASSSSYSGDSSTGELFF
>NA|NA|TRBV20-1|TRBJ2-7
TGCAGTGCTAGAGACGACAGGCGGACGGGCGAGCAGTACTTC
CSARDDRRTGEQYF
>NA|NA|TRBV7-2|TRBJ2-1
TGTGCCAGCAGCTTAACTAGGACTGAGCAGTTCTTC
CASSLTRTEQFF
>NA|NA|TRBV2|TRBJ2-7
TGTGCCAGCAGTGACGAGAACGGAGCAGCCTTTTACGAGCAGTGCTTC
CASSDENGAAFYEQCF
>few|TRBD2|TRBV6-5|TRBJ2-5
TGTGCCAGCAGTTCCCGGACTAGCGGGTATGAAGAGACCCAGTACTTC
CASSSRTSGYEETQYF
>NA|TRBD2|TRBV7-3|TRBJ2-1
TGTGCCAGCAGCTTTGTAGCGGGGGGCGCGAGCTCCTACAATGAGCAGTTCTTC
CASSFVAGGASSYNEQFF
>few|TRBD2|TRBV10-1|TRBJ2-7
TGCGCCAGGCGACTAGCGGGTGGCACCGGGGCCTACGAGCAGTACTTC
CARRLAGGTGAYEQYF
>few|NA|TRBV5-1|TRBJ1-5
TGCGCCAGCAGCTTGGAACAGCTCTATAGCAATCAGCCCCAGCATTTT
CASSLEQLYSNQPQHF
>NA|TRBD1|TRBV15|TRBJ2-2
TGTGCCACCAGCAGGACAGGGGCGAACACCGGGGAGCTGTTTTTT
CATSRTGANTGELFF
>NA|TRBD2|TRBV28|TRBJ2-1
TGTGCCAGCAGTTTTTCTAGCGGGGGGGCAATTGAGCAGTTCTTC
CASSFSSGGAIEQFF
>NA|TRBD1|TRBV19|TRBJ1-1
TGTGCCAGTACTATTTTGGGGACAGGGGTTACTGAAGCTTTCTTT
CASTILGTGVTEAFF
>few|TRBD1|TRBV5-1|TRBJ1-1
TGCGCCAGCGGACAGGGAGGAACTGAAGCTTTCTTT
CASGQGGTEAFF
>few|NA|TRBV7-2|TRBJ2-7
TGTGCCAGCAGCCCGGAGGGTTCCTACGAGCAGTACTTC
CASSPEGSYEQYF
>NA|NA|TRBV7-8|TRBJ2-7
TGTGCCAGCAGCTTGGGACCCGGTGTAAGCGAGCAGTACTTC
CASSLGPGVSEQYF
>few|NA|TRBV7-8|TRBJ2-1
TGTGCCAGCACCGGGGGCGTATGGGAGCAGTTCTTC
CASTGGVWEQFF
>NA|NA|TRBV11-1|TRBJ2-7
TGTGCCAGCAGCTTAGAGTCCTGGTACGAGCAGTACTTC
CASSLESWYEQYF
>few|NA|TRBV18|TRBJ2-7
TGTGCCAGCTCACCACAAACTCCTCATTCGCACGAGCAGTACTTC
CASSPQTPHSHEQYF
>few|NA|TRBV14|TRBJ2-3
TGTGCCAGCAGCCACTACTCTAACAGGGTCTCGGGGGATACGCAGTATTTT
CASSHYSNRVSGDTQYF
>NA|NA|TRBV9|TRBJ1-6
TGTGCCAGCAGCGGACGAACCGGGACCGTAAATTCACCCCTCCACTTT
CASSGRTGTVNSPLHF
>few|NA|TRBV28|TRBJ1-1
TGTGCCAGCAGTTATCCGGGACACATGAACACTGAAGCTTTCTTT
CASSYPGHMNTEAFF
>NA|NA|TRBV2|TRBJ2-7
TGTGCCACCATGGGACTGACCTACGAGCAGTACTTC
CATMGLTYEQYF
>many|NA|TRBV2|TRBJ1-1
TGTGCCAGCAGTACTCAGGGGAGTGAAGCTTTCTTT
CASSTQGSEAFF
>few|NA|TRBV29-1|TRBJ2-5
TGCAGCGTTGCCCCCCGGGAGACCCAGTACTTC
CSVAPRETQYF
>NA|NA|TRBV29-1|TRBJ1-2
TGCAGCGTCGCCCCCACGGGGACCTCCTATGGCTACACCTTC
CSVAPTGTSYGYTF
>NA|TRBD1|TRBV20-1|TRBJ2-1
TGCAGTGCTAGAGAAGACAGGGGGTACAGTGAGCAGTTCTTC
CSAREDRGYSEQFF
>NA|NA|TRBV9|TRBJ1-6
TGTGCCAGCAGCGTAAACCTCGACAGTCATAATTCACCCCTCCACTTT
CASSVNLDSHNSPLHF
>NA|TRBD2|TRBV7-2|TRBJ2-7
TGTGCCAGCAGTAGGCTAGCGGGAGGGACCTACGAGCAGTACTTC
CASSRLAGGTYEQYF
>few|TRBD1|TRBV9|TRBJ2-5
TGTGCCAGCAGCGGGACAGGGCTGGAGACCCAGTACTTC
CASSGTGLETQYF
>NA|NA|TRBV7-4|TRBJ2-7
TGTGCCAGCAGCCTGGAACCCATGGGGAGCTCCTACGAGCAGTACTTC
CASSLEPMGSSYEQYF
>few|NA|TRBV11-2|TRBJ1-6
TGTGCCAGCGGGGCGGTAGATAATTCACCCCTCCACTTT
CASGAVDNSPLHF
>NA|TRBD1|TRBV19|TRBJ2-2
TGTGCCAGTAGAACCGGGACAGGGATCACCGGGGAGCTGTTTTTT
CASRTGTGITGELFF
>many|NA|TRBV15|TRBJ2-3
TGTGCCACCAGCTTTGTCATAGAAGATACGCAGTATTTT
CATSFVIEDTQYF
>NA|NA|TRBV28|TRBJ2-5
TGTGCCAGCAGTTTATGGGGAGAAGAGACCCAGTACTTC
CASSLWGEETQYF
>many|TRBD1|TRBV7-2|TRBJ2-5
TGTGCCAGCAGCTCCGACAGGGGAGAGACCCAGTACTTC
CASSSDRGETQYF
>few|TRBD1|TRBV2|TRBJ1-1
TGTGCCAGCAGTGACCCGGGACAGCCGAACACTGAAGCTTTCTTT
CASSDPGQPNTEAFF
>NA|NA|TRBV7-8|TRBJ1-1
TGTGCCAGCAGCCCCTGGTCCACTGAAGCTTTCTTT
CASSPWSTEAFF
>few|TRBD1|TRBV19|TRBJ1-4
TGTGCCAGTACCGGGACAGGCTACCCAGTGTGGGAAAAACTGTTTTTT
CASTGTGYPVWEKLFF
>NA|NA|TRBV15|TRBJ2-5
TGTGCCACCAGCAGAGAGGTACAGGAGACCCAGTACTTC
CATSREVQETQYF
>few|NA|TRBV7-2|TRBJ2-7
TGTGCCAGCAGTTTATTCGGCAGATCCTACGAGCAGTACTTC
CASSLFGRSYEQYF
>NA|TRBD2|TRBV7-6|TRBJ2-3
TGTGCCAGCAGCTTAAGGGCGGGAGCTACGACAGATACGCAGTATTTT
CASSLRAGATTDTQYF
>many|TRBD1|TRBV25-1|TRBJ2-5
TGTGCCAGCAGTGAACCGACAGGGGGGCAAGAGACCCAGTACTTC
CASSEPTGGQETQYF
>few|TRBD2|TRBV12-3/TRBV12-4|TRBJ2-1
TGTGCCAGCAGTTTGGTGGGGCTAGCGGGAGCTCGGGGGGATGAGCAGTTCTTC
CASSLVGLAGARGDEQFF
>NA|NA|TRBV6-6|TRBJ2-7
TGTGCCAGCAGTTTTTGGGGCTTGGGAGAGCAGTACTTC
CASSFWGLGEQYF
>NA|TRBD1|TRBV12-3/TRBV12-4|TRBJ2-3
TGTGCCAGCAGACGACAGGGGGCGAACCCAGATACGCAGTATTTT
CASRRQGANPDTQYF
>NA|NA|TRBV19|TRBJ1-2
TGTGCCAGTAGTGTGGGCGGGGGGAGCTATGGCTACACCTTC
CASSVGGGSYGYTF
>NA|TRBD2|TRBV12-3/TRBV12-4|TRBJ2-1
TGTGCCAGCAGTTTCACCGGGACTACACACAATGAGCAGTTCTTC
CASSFTGTTHNEQFF
>few|TRBD1|TRBV5-1|TRBJ2-7
TGCGCCAGCAGCTTGGTTGGGACAGGGGTCTACGAGCAGTACTTC
CASSLVGTGVYEQYF
>NA|TRBD2|TRBV13|TRBJ2-7
TGTGCCAGCAGCTCCCGGGGGGGGTCCCCCTACGAGCAGTACTTC
CASSSRGGSPYEQYF
>NA|NA|TRBV15|TRBJ2-5
TGTGCCACCAGCAGAGATAGTGGGAAAGAGACCCAGTACTTC
CATSRDSGKETQYF
>few|TRBD2|TRBV6-5|TRBJ2-1
TGTGCCAGCAGCCCCTCAGGGAGGGGAGGGCAGTTCTTC
CASSPSGRGGQFF
>NA|NA|TRBV7-7|TRBJ2-2
TGTGCTAGCAGCCCACGGCGGGACTTATACACCGGGGAGCTGTTTTTT
CASSPRRDLYTGELFF